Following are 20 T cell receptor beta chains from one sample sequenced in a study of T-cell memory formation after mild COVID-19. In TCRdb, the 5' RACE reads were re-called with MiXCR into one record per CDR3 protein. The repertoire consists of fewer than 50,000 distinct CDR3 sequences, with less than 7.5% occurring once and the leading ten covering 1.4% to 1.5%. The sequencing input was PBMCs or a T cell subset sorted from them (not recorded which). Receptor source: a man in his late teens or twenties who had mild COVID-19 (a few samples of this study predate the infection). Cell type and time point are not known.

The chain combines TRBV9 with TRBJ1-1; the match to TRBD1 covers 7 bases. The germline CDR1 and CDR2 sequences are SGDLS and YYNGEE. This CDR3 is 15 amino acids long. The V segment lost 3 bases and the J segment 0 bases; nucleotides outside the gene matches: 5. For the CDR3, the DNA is TGTGCCAGCAGCGCTAGACAGGGAATGAACACTGAAGCTTTCTTT. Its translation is CASSARQGMNTEAFF.

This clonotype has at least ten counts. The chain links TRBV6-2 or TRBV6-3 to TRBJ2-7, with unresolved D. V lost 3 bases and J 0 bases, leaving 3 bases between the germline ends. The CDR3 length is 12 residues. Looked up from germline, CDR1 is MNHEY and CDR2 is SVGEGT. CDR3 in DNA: TGTGCCAGCAGTTATAGCTCCTACGAGCAGTACTTC. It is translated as CASSYSSYEQYF.

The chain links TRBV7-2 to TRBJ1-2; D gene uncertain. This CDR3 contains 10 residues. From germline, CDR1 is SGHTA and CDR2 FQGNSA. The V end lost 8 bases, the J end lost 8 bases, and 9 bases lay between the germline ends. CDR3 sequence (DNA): TGTGCCAGCGGGCGCGACGGCTACACCTTC. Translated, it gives CASGRDGYTF. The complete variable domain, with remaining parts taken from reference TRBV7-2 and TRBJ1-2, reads GAGVSQSPSNKVTEKGKDVELRCDPISGHTALYWYRQSLGQGLEFLIYFQGNSAPDKSGLPSDRFSAERTGGSVSTLTIQRTQQEDSAVYLCASGRDGYTFGSGTRLTVV.

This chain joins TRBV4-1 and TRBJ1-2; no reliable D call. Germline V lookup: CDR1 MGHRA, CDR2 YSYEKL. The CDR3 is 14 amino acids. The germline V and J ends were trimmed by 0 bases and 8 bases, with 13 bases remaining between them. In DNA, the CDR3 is TGCGCCAGCAGCCAAGATTTGGGTCTAGGCGGCTACACCTTC. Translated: CASSQDLGLGGYTF.

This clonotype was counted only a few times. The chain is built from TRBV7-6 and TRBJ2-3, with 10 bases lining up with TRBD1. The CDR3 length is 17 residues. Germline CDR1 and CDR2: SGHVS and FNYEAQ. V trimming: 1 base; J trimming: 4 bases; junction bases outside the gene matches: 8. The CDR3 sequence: CASSLVRDRGHSDTQYF. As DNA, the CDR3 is TGTGCCAGCAGCTTAGTCCGGGACAGGGGCCACTCAGATACGCAGTATTTT. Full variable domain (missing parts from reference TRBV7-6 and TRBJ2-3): GAGVSQSPRYKVTKRGQDVALRCDPISGHVSLYWYRQALGQGPEFLTYFNYEAQQDKSGLPNDRFSAERPEGSISTLTIQRTEQRDSAMYRCASSLVRDRGHSDTQYFGPGTRLTVL.

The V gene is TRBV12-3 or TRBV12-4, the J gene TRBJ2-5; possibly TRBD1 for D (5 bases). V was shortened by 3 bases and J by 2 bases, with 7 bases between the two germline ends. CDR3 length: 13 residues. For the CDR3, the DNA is TGTGCCAGCAGTTTCGCAGGGCAAGAGACCCAGTACTTC. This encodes CASSFAGQETQYF.

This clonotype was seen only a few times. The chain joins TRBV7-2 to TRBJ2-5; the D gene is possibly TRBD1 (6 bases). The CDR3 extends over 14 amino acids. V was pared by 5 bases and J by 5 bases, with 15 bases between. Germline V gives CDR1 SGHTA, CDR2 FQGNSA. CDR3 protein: CASSLRTVGETQYF. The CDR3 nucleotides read TGTGCCAGCAGCCTTCGGACAGTCGGGGAGACCCAGTACTTC.

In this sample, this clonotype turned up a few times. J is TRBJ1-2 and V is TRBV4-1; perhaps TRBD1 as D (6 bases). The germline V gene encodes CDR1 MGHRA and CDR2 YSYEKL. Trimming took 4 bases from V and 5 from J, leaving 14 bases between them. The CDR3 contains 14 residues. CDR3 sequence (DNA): TGCGCCAGCAGCCCAACGGACAGTAGGTATGGCTACACCTTC. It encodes CASSPTDSRYGYTF.

The CDR3 spells CASSPPGPPGYEQYF. CDR3 bases: TGTGCCAGCTCACCGCCGGGACCTCCGGGCTACGAGCAGTACTTC. V gene TRBV18 combines with J gene TRBJ2-7; D is possibly TRBD1 or TRBD2 (5 bases each). The germline V gene encodes CDR1 KGHSH and CDR2 LQKENI. V was pared by 3 bases and J by 3 bases, with 15 bases between. The CDR3 covers 15 residues.

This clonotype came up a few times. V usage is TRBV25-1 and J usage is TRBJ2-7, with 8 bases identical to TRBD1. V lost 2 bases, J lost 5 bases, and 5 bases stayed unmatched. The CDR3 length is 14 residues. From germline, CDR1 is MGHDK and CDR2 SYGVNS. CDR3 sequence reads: CASSERGQGHEQYF. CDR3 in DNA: TGTGCCAGCAGTGAACGTGGACAGGGCCACGAGCAGTACTTC.

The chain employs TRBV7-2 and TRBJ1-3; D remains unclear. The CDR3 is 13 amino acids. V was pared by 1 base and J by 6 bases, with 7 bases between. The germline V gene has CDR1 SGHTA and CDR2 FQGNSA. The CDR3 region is CASSLVWENTIYF. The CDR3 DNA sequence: TGTGCCAGCAGCTTAGTATGGGAAAACACCATATATTTT.

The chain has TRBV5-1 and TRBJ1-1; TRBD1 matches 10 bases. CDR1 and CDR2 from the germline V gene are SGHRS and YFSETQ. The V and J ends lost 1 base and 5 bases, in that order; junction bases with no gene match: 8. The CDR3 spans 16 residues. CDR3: CASSLSGTGVATEAFF. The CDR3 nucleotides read TGCGCCAGCAGCTTGTCCGGGACAGGGGTTGCTACTGAAGCTTTCTTT. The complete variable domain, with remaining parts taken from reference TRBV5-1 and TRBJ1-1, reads KAGVTQTPRYLIKTRGQQVTLSCSPISGHRSVSWYQQTPGQGLQFLFEYFSETQRNKGNFPGRFSGRQFSNSRSEMNVSTLELGDSALYLCASSLSGTGVATEAFFGQGTRLTVV.

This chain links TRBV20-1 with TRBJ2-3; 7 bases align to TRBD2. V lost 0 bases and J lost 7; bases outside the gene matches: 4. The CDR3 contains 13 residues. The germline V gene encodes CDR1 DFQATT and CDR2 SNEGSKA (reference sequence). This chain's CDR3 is CSARDAGVNTQYF. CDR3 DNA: TGCAGTGCTAGAGATGCGGGGGTGAATACGCAGTATTTT.

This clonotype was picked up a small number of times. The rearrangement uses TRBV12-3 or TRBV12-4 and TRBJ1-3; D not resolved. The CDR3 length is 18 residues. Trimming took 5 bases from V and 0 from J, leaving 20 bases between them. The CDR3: CASSPRRTLGSSGNTIYF. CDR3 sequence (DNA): TGTGCCAGCAGTCCCAGGCGAACATTGGGGAGCTCTGGAAACACCATATATTTT.

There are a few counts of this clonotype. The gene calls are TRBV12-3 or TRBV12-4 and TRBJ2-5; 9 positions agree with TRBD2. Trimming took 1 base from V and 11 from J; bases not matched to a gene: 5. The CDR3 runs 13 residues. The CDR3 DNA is TGTGCCAGCAGTTTAGACCTAGCGGGGCTACAGTACTTC. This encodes CASSLDLAGLQYF.

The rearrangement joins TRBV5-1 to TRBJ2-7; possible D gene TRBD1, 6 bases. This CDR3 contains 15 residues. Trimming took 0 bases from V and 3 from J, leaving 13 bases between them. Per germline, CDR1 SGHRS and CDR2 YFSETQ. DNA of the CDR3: TGCGCCAGCAGCTTGGGCCCCAGGGGCGGCTACGAGCAGTACTTC. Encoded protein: CASSLGPRGGYEQYF.

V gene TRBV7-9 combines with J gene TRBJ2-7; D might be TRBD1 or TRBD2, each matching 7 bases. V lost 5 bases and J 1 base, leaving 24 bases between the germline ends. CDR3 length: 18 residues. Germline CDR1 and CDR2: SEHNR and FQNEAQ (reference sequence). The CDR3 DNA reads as TGTGCCAGCAGCGGACAGGCCCCCCGGGCGGGGGAATCCTACGAGCAGTACTTC. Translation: CASSGQAPRAGESYEQYF.

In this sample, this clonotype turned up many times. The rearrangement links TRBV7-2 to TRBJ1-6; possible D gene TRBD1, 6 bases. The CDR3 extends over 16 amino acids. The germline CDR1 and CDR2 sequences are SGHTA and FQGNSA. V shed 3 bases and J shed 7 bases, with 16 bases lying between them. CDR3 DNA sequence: TGTGCCAGCAGCTTGAATACAGGGACCCTCAATTCACCCCTCCACTTT. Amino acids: CASSLNTGTLNSPLHF.

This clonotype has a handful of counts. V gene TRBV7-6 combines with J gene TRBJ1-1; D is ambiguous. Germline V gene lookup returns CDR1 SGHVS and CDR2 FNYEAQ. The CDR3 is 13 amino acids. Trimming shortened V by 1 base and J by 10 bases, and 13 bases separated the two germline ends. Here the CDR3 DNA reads TGTGCCAGCAGCTTAGATGCGGGTTTGGGAGCTTTCTTT. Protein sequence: CASSLDAGLGAFF.

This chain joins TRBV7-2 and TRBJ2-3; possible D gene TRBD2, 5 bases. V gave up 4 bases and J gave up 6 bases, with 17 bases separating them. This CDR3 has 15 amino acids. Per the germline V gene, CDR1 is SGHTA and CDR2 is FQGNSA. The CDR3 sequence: CASSSDSRVSDTQYF. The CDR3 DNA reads TGTGCCAGCAGCTCGGACTCTAGGGTATCCGATACGCAGTATTTT.